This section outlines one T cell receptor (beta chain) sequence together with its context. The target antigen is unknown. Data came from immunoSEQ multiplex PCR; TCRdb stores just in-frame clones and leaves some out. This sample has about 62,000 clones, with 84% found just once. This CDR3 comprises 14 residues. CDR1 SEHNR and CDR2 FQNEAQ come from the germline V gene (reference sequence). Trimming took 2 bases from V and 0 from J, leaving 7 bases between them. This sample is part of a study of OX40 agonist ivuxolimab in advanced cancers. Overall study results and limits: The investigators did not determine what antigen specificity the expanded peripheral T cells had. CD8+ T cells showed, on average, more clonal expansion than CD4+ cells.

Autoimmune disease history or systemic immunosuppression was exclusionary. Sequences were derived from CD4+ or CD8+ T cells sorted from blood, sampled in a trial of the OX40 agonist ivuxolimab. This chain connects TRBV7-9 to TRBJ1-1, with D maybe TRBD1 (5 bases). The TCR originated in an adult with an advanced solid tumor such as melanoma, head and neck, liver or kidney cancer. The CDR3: CASSLLGVNTEAFF. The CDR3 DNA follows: TGTGCCAGCAGCTTATTGGGGGTGAACACTGAAGCTTTCTTT.